The rows below give T cell receptor beta chains drawn from one sample of a study of OX40 agonist ivuxolimab in advanced cancers. Clones were read by immunoSEQ multiplex PCR, and TCRdb kept only the in-frame ones, dropping some. The data show 100,000 to 130,000 clones, 80% to 95% seen once. The sample was CD4+ or CD8+ T cells sorted from blood, taken in a trial of the OX40 agonist ivuxolimab. These TCRs come from an adult with an advanced solid tumor such as melanoma, head and neck, liver or kidney cancer. Both conserved end residues are part of each CDR3. Fields, in order: J gene, clone size, D gene, V gene, CDR3 DNA, CDR3 protein. The D gene is left open where the match is weak. Rows give clone size only sometimes, using once, few, many, or a class for an expanded clone.

j_gene: TRBJ2-1
abundance: NA
d_gene: TRBD1
v_gene: TRBV10-3
CDR3nt: TGTGCCACCGACTCAGTAGGGCGACAGGGATTCCATGAGCAGTTCTTC
CDR3aa: CATDSVGRQGFHEQFF

j_gene: TRBJ2-1
abundance: NA
d_gene: NA
v_gene: TRBV7-3
CDR3nt: TGTGCCAGCAGCGGGACCGACTACAATGAGCAGTTCTTC
CDR3aa: CASSGTDYNEQFF

j_gene: TRBJ1-3
abundance: NA
d_gene: NA
v_gene: TRBV6-1
CDR3nt: TGTGCCAGCAGTGAACCGGACCTCTCTGGAAACACCATATATTTT
CDR3aa: CASSEPDLSGNTIYF

j_gene: TRBJ1-1
abundance: NA
d_gene: NA
v_gene: TRBV6-5
CDR3nt: TGTGCCAGCAGTCCACAGGGCACTGAAGCTTTCTTT
CDR3aa: CASSPQGTEAFF

j_gene: TRBJ2-7
abundance: NA
d_gene: TRBD2
v_gene: TRBV6-5
CDR3nt: TGTGCCAGCAATCTAGCGGGAGCGGGATCCTACGAGCAGTACTTC
CDR3aa: CASNLAGAGSYEQYF

j_gene: TRBJ2-7
abundance: NA
d_gene: NA
v_gene: TRBV19
CDR3nt: TGTGCCAGTAGTATCACCCGCACAGTACCTTCCCACGAGCAGTACTTC
CDR3aa: CASSITRTVPSHEQYF

j_gene: TRBJ1-5
abundance: NA
d_gene: NA
v_gene: TRBV15
CDR3nt: TGTGCCACCAGCACCCTGAGGCCGGGAGGCAATCAGCCCCAGCATTTT
CDR3aa: CATSTLRPGGNQPQHF

j_gene: TRBJ2-5
abundance: once
d_gene: NA
v_gene: TRBV9
CDR3nt: TGTGCCAGCAGCGGGGGTCAAGAGACCCAGTACTTC
CDR3aa: CASSGGQETQYF

j_gene: TRBJ2-3
abundance: NA
d_gene: TRBD2
v_gene: TRBV4-3
CDR3nt: TGCGCCAGCAGCCAAGATGGGTTTTCGGGTAGCGGGATCCCAGATACGCAGTATTTT
CDR3aa: CASSQDGFSGSGIPDTQYF

j_gene: TRBJ1-4
abundance: NA
d_gene: NA
v_gene: TRBV6-1
CDR3nt: TGTGCCAGCAGTGAAGCGGGAGGGGCCGCCGGCGAAAAACTGTTTTTT
CDR3aa: CASSEAGGAAGEKLFF

j_gene: TRBJ2-2
abundance: NA
d_gene: TRBD1
v_gene: TRBV10-3
CDR3nt: TGTGCCATCAGCAAAGCTACAGGGGGCTCGAACACCGGGGAGCTGTTTTTT
CDR3aa: CAISKATGGSNTGELFF

j_gene: TRBJ1-5
abundance: NA
d_gene: NA
v_gene: TRBV4-3
CDR3nt: TGCGCCAGCAGCCAAGAGTACGGACGGCCCAATCAGCCCCAGCATTTT
CDR3aa: CASSQEYGRPNQPQHF

j_gene: TRBJ1-4
abundance: once
d_gene: TRBD1
v_gene: TRBV19
CDR3nt: TGTGCCAGTAACACGGGGCAGGGGGCGGGAAAACTGTTTTTT
CDR3aa: CASNTGQGAGKLFF

j_gene: TRBJ2-7
abundance: NA
d_gene: TRBD2
v_gene: TRBV25-1
CDR3nt: TGTGCCAGCAGTGAGGGGGGGTCCCCCCGCGAGCAGTACTTC
CDR3aa: CASSEGGSPREQYF

j_gene: TRBJ2-7
abundance: NA
d_gene: NA
v_gene: TRBV10-3
CDR3nt: TGTGCCAGCTCGGGTAGCTCCTACGAGCAGTACTTC
CDR3aa: CASSGSSYEQYF

j_gene: TRBJ2-5
abundance: NA
d_gene: NA
v_gene: TRBV2
CDR3nt: TGTGCCAGCAGTGACGAGACCCAGTACTTC
CDR3aa: CASSDETQYF

j_gene: TRBJ1-3
abundance: NA
d_gene: NA
v_gene: TRBV9
CDR3nt: TGTGCCAGCAGTGAGGGAGAGGGGAGCTCTGGAAACACCATATATTTT
CDR3aa: CASSEGEGSSGNTIYF

j_gene: TRBJ2-7
abundance: NA
d_gene: NA
v_gene: TRBV28
CDR3nt: TGTGCCAGCAGTTTGGCCGGGAACTCCTACGAGCAGTACTTC
CDR3aa: CASSLAGNSYEQYF

j_gene: TRBJ2-3
abundance: NA
d_gene: TRBD2
v_gene: TRBV12-5
CDR3nt: TGTGCTAGTGGTTTGGGAGCGGGAGACACAGATACGCAGTATTTT
CDR3aa: CASGLGAGDTDTQYF

j_gene: TRBJ2-6
abundance: NA
d_gene: TRBD1
v_gene: TRBV9
CDR3nt: TGTGCCAGCAGCGGCGACAGGGAAGGCGGGGCCAACGTCCTGACTTTC
CDR3aa: CASSGDREGGANVLTF

j_gene: TRBJ2-7
abundance: NA
d_gene: TRBD2
v_gene: TRBV4-3
CDR3nt: TGCGCCAGCAGCCAAGACTCTGGGACTACCCGAAAGCAGTACTTC
CDR3aa: CASSQDSGTTRKQYF

j_gene: TRBJ1-1
abundance: NA
d_gene: NA
v_gene: TRBV6-6
CDR3nt: TGTGCCAGCAGAACCTCGGTAGGCCCTGAAGCTTTCTTT
CDR3aa: CASRTSVGPEAFF

j_gene: TRBJ1-4
abundance: NA
d_gene: NA
v_gene: TRBV30
CDR3nt: TGTGCCTGGGCGAGACCGGGTTCGGCGGATGAAAAACTGTTTTTT
CDR3aa: CAWARPGSADEKLFF

j_gene: TRBJ2-5
abundance: NA
d_gene: TRBD1
v_gene: TRBV4-1
CDR3nt: TGCGCCAGCAGCCAAGATGGGTCGGTGACAGGGGGCGGTAAGACCCAGTACTTC
CDR3aa: CASSQDGSVTGGGKTQYF

j_gene: TRBJ2-7
abundance: NA
d_gene: NA
v_gene: TRBV6-1
CDR3nt: TGTGCCACCATGGCCAGGTACAGCTCCTACGAGCAGTACTTC
CDR3aa: CATMARYSSYEQYF

j_gene: TRBJ2-7
abundance: NA
d_gene: TRBD1
v_gene: TRBV5-6
CDR3nt: TGTGCCAGCAGCTTGCGACAGGGGACGGTCGAGCAGTACTTC
CDR3aa: CASSLRQGTVEQYF

j_gene: TRBJ2-1
abundance: NA
d_gene: NA
v_gene: TRBV7-3
CDR3nt: TGTGCCAGCAGTTCCGGGACTCACTACAATGAGCAGTTCTTC
CDR3aa: CASSSGTHYNEQFF

j_gene: TRBJ2-7
abundance: NA
d_gene: NA
v_gene: TRBV6-1
CDR3nt: TGTGCCAGCATTTGGGACCCTTCGGAGTACGAGCAGTACTTC
CDR3aa: CASIWDPSEYEQYF

j_gene: TRBJ1-1
abundance: NA
d_gene: TRBD1
v_gene: TRBV5-1
CDR3nt: TGCGCCAGCAGCTTGGCGGACAGGGTGACGAACACTGAAGCTTTCTTT
CDR3aa: CASSLADRVTNTEAFF

j_gene: TRBJ2-1
abundance: NA
d_gene: NA
v_gene: TRBV11-2
CDR3nt: TGTGCCAGCAGCTTAGAACTGCCGGGGTTCTTC
CDR3aa: CASSLELPGFF

j_gene: TRBJ2-3
abundance: NA
d_gene: NA
v_gene: TRBV7-2
CDR3nt: TGTGCCAGCAGCTTTGGGACCCCCACAGATACGCAGTATTTT
CDR3aa: CASSFGTPTDTQYF

j_gene: TRBJ1-1
abundance: once
d_gene: TRBD1
v_gene: TRBV28
CDR3nt: TGTGCCAGCAGTTTTTACCCGGGACAGGGAATGAACACTGAAGCTTTCTTT
CDR3aa: CASSFYPGQGMNTEAFF

j_gene: TRBJ2-7
abundance: NA
d_gene: NA
v_gene: TRBV30
CDR3nt: TGTGCCTGGAGTCACCCGGGGGCGGACTACGAGCAGTACTTC
CDR3aa: CAWSHPGADYEQYF

j_gene: TRBJ2-2
abundance: once
d_gene: NA
v_gene: TRBV7-9
CDR3nt: TGTGCCAGCAGCTTAGCGGCGGAGACCGGGGAGCTGTTTTTT
CDR3aa: CASSLAAETGELFF

j_gene: TRBJ2-5
abundance: NA
d_gene: NA
v_gene: TRBV6-5
CDR3nt: TGTGCCAGCAGTTATGACGTTGGCGGGGAGACCCAGTACTTC
CDR3aa: CASSYDVGGETQYF

j_gene: TRBJ1-1
abundance: NA
d_gene: NA
v_gene: TRBV18
CDR3nt: TGTGCCAGCTCACCCCAAGCCACTGAAGCTTTCTTT
CDR3aa: CASSPQATEAFF

j_gene: TRBJ2-3
abundance: NA
d_gene: NA
v_gene: TRBV4-3
CDR3nt: TGCGCCAGCAGCCAAGCCAACCGCCCGAATACGCAGTATTTT
CDR3aa: CASSQANRPNTQYF

j_gene: TRBJ2-2
abundance: NA
d_gene: TRBD2
v_gene: TRBV4-3
CDR3nt: TGCGCCAGCAGCCAGTTGGGACTAGCGGGAGGAGCGTACACCGGGGAGCTGTTTTTT
CDR3aa: CASSQLGLAGGAYTGELFF

j_gene: TRBJ1-1
abundance: NA
d_gene: NA
v_gene: TRBV5-1
CDR3nt: TGCGCCAGCAGCTTGGATCCAGGGACGCCGGCTGAAGCTTTCTTT
CDR3aa: CASSLDPGTPAEAFF

j_gene: TRBJ2-1
abundance: NA
d_gene: TRBD2
v_gene: TRBV5-1
CDR3nt: TGCGCCAGCAGCTCGTTTCTCGGGGCTAGCGGGAGGACATCCTACAATGAGCAGTTCTTC
CDR3aa: CASSSFLGASGRTSYNEQFF

j_gene: TRBJ1-1
abundance: NA
d_gene: NA
v_gene: TRBV19
CDR3nt: TGTGCCAGTAGTAGGGGGAAGTACACTGAAGCTTTCTTT
CDR3aa: CASSRGKYTEAFF

j_gene: TRBJ2-7
abundance: NA
d_gene: NA
v_gene: TRBV27
CDR3nt: TGTGCCAGCAGTTTAGTATCGGCTAGTAGGACCTACGAGCAGTACTTC
CDR3aa: CASSLVSASRTYEQYF

j_gene: TRBJ2-1
abundance: NA
d_gene: NA
v_gene: TRBV7-2
CDR3nt: TGTGCCAGCAGCTTCTTAAATGAGCAGTTCTTC
CDR3aa: CASSFLNEQFF

j_gene: TRBJ2-3
abundance: NA
d_gene: TRBD1
v_gene: TRBV5-1
CDR3nt: TGCGCCAGCAGCTTGGGGACAGGGGCAGATACGCAGTATTTT
CDR3aa: CASSLGTGADTQYF

j_gene: TRBJ2-2
abundance: NA
d_gene: TRBD2
v_gene: TRBV27
CDR3nt: TGTGCCAGCAGTTTATTGGGACTAGGTATCACCGGGGAGCTGTTTTTT
CDR3aa: CASSLLGLGITGELFF